Given below is one T cell receptor beta chain in context. The sample originates from a study of blood T cell repertoires in COVID-19. Whole-study context: COVID-19 samples from acute and convalescent phases originated in the United States, Italy and Spain. T cells, B-cell-depleted T cells, or PBMCs supplied cDNA or gDNA.

Germline CDR1 is KGHDR and CDR2 is SFDVKD. This CDR3 comprises 16 residues. The germline V and J ends were trimmed by 4 bases and 4 bases, with 16 bases remaining between them. How the authors handled the data: Amplification of reference gene primers was used by the study to estimate nucleated cell counts. The data were produced by immunoSEQ multiplex PCR, yet TCRdb's version contains in-frame clones alone and is incomplete. V and J calls and clone size are as listed in that table; D and trimming were resolved from the DNA. The table lists 100,000 to 140,000 clones, around 90% of them singletons, with approximately 4.9% in the top ten.

Sample: peripheral blood. This chain joins TRBV24-1 and TRBJ2-1, with D possibly matching TRBD2 (5 bases). This clonotype was sampled from a man aged 40-50 years with active or convalescent COVID-19. The CDR3 DNA sequence: TGTGCCACCAGTGACCCACTAGGGATGGGATACAATGAGCAGTTCTTC. It specifies CATSDPLGMGYNEQFF.